This TCR beta chain was retrieved from a study of T cell responses to AZD1222 COVID-19 vaccine (TCRdb year 2021). Looking at the study overall: TCR sequencing covered roughly 230 trial participants: around 210 given two doses of AZD1222 and about 26 given two doses of MenACWY control vaccine. Trial participants were enrolled into age subgroups of 18-55, 56-69 and 70-plus years, which contained 148, 28 and 57 TCR-sequenced participants, respectively.

The CDR3 regions of human TCRbeta chains were subjected to immunosequencing. In the source study's methods: TCRs in the repertoires were matched against a reference library of SARS-CoV-2-specific TCRs that had been generated with the MIRA antigen-specificity platform. Breadth was defined as the fraction of unique TCRs that were SARS-CoV-2-associated, and depth was defined as the fraction of total T cells that were SARS-CoV-2-associated. Each spike-specific TCR was assigned to its reactive spike region and to a CD4 or CD8 class using the MIRA data. Log10-transformed breadth and depth values were compared by one-way ANOVA with Sidak's multiple comparisons tests. TCRdb limited this immuneACCESS table to in-frame rearrangements with V and J called. A share of clones is missing; checked studies link under half to unresolved V genes, and the rest is unexplained. For V, J and clone size, that table is used; D and trimming come from the DNA. The sample records 130,000 or so clones, 88% of which are singletons. Clones ranked in the top ten supply more than 5.5% of the sample.

Concerning this clone: Its binding antigen is unknown. It has no much larger one-base neighbor in the sample; base qualities were not kept.

The paper's findings and limits, for the study overall: A significant rise in spike-specific TCR breadth and depth was observed after two AZD1222 doses relative to day 0 and relative to MenACWY recipients. No day 14 peak-response samples were available, so repertoires were characterized only after the peak T cell response. Conclusions about previously exposed vaccinees were limited because only six AZD1222 recipients were SARS-CoV-2 seropositive at baseline. Vaccine-associated CD4 TCRs spanned the whole spike protein, with dominant responses in regions 160-218 and 743-854. In the small 56-69-year group, the increase in depth fell short of significance, most likely because of low power. Participants were mostly white British, with more females than males. The authors suggested clonal diversity may have been underestimated. Epitopes outside the regions mutated in the B.1.351 and B.1.1.7 variants were reportedly recognized by nearly half of the unique spike-specific TCRs.

The sample's time point label, decoded: about 28 days (+/-7) after the second vaccine dose. AZD1222 recipients given second doses at about 4 weeks or at about 12 weeks were pooled, since spike-specific TCR depth and breadth were not found to differ between the two schedules. Vaccinee samples were obtained from the UK trials COV001 and COV002, which included a single-blind randomized controlled phase 2/3 trial of AZD1222 (ChAdOx1 nCoV-19) in healthy adults. Trial participant PBMC samples were collected at day 0 and day 28 after the second dose for TCRbeta chain sequencing. CDR1 SGHAT and CDR2 FQDESV were looked up in the germline V gene (reference sequence). Including cysteine and phenylalanine, the CDR3 has 16 amino acids. The retained sequence is limited to the CDR3, 48 bases, with the frame set at the first base. Germline trimming amounts to 5 bases on V and 2 bases on J, with 9 as the count of junction bases outside the gene matches.

The sequence was collected from an adult who received the AZD1222 COVID-19 vaccine. The sequencing used peripheral blood, collected 28 days after the second AZD1222 dose. The chain employs TRBV11-1 and TRBJ2-3; 8 of the junction bases match TRBD1. Here the CDR3 is given as CASSREGQGYTDTQYF. Read as DNA, the sequence is TGTGCCAGCAGCAGAGAAGGACAGGGATACACAGATACGCAGTATTTT.